Each of the 26 T cell receptor beta chains below was sequenced from the same sample in a study of OX40 agonist ivuxolimab in advanced cancers. Repertoires were generated with immunoSEQ multiplex PCR, while TCRdb's copy carries only in-frame clones and drops some. The sample gives 65,000 to 95,000 clones, 85% to 90% of which show up once; roughly 0.71% is in the top ten. The sequencing here drew on CD4+ or CD8+ T cells sorted from blood, taken in a trial of the OX40 agonist ivuxolimab. All receptors come from an adult with an advanced solid tumor such as melanoma, head and neck, liver or kidney cancer.

In DNA form, the CDR3 reads TGTGCCAGCAAGCCTAGCGGGAGGAACGAGCAGTACTTC. Its protein is CASKPSGRNEQYF. The chain couples TRBV11-2 to TRBJ2-7, with 11 bases matching TRBD2. Germline lookup yields CDR1 SGHAT and CDR2 FQNNGV. V was pared by 7 bases and J by 5 bases, with 4 bases of the junction left unmatched. There are 13 residues in the CDR3.

V gene TRBV27 combines with J gene TRBJ2-3; 12 bases are a match to TRBD2. The CDR3 consists of 16 residues. CDR1 MNHEY and CDR2 SMNVEV come from the germline V gene (reference sequence). V lost 7 bases to trimming and J lost 8 bases; unmatched junction nucleotides: 13. The CDR3, as DNA: TGTGCCAGCACCCTTTCCACGGCTAGCGGGAGGGGTACGCAGTATTTT. As protein: CASTLSTASGRGTQYF.

A remark on this clone: This same CDR3 is encoded by further DNA sequences in the sample. The gene calls are TRBV19 and TRBJ1-5, with TRBD1 matching over 7 bases. The trim removed 1 base at V and 7 bases at J, leaving 4 bases unmatched. The V gene's germline CDR1 is LNHDA and CDR2 SQIVND (reference sequence). The CDR3 has 14 amino acids. CDR3 loop: CASSIGTGGQPQHF. The CDR3 nucleotides are TGTGCCAGTAGTATAGGGACAGGAGGGCAGCCCCAGCATTTT.

The chain is built from TRBV11-2 and TRBJ2-7, with 7 bases matching TRBD2. The V and J ends lost 5 bases and 9 bases, in that order; junction bases with no gene match: 10. CDR3 length equals 13 residues. Germline V gene data show CDR1 as SGHAT and CDR2 as FQNNGV. The CDR3 region is CASSPSLRELQYF. CDR3 bases: TGTGCCAGCAGCCCATCCCTGCGGGAGTTGCAGTACTTC.

This clone was observed a single time. The J gene is TRBJ2-2, the V gene TRBV6-6; D is perhaps TRBD1 or TRBD2 (6 bases each). Between the trimmed V and J ends, which lost 2 bases and 3 bases, there was a span of 13 bases. The germline V gene has CDR1 MNHNY and CDR2 SVGAGI (reference sequence). There are 16 residues in the CDR3. The CDR3 spells CASSYGGGTDTGELFF. DNA of the CDR3: TGTGCCAGCAGTTACGGAGGGGGGACGGACACCGGGGAGCTGTTTTTT.

The chain recombines TRBV7-9 with TRBJ1-1; D call uncertain. CDR3 length equals 14 residues. The V end lost 6 bases, the J end lost 1 base, and 12 bases lay between the germline ends. Per the germline V gene, CDR1 is SEHNR and CDR2 is FQNEAQ (reference sequence). The CDR3 DNA sequence: TGTGCCAGCAGTCTGTCGGCGGCGAACACTGAAGCTTTCTTT. Its protein is CASSLSAANTEAFF.

This chain links TRBV6-1 with TRBJ2-5, with a weak D call TRBD1 (7 bases). Gene TRBJ2-7 matches the end of the DNA better, so the J call may be wrong. This CDR3 has 15 amino acids. Looked up from germline, CDR1 is MNHNS and CDR2 is SASEGT. CDR3 nucleotide sequence: TGTGCCAGCACACCGGGGAGGACAGGATTCGACGAGCAGTACTTC. Protein sequence: CASTPGRTGFDEQYF.

This chain joins TRBV6-5 and TRBJ1-1; the D is unclear. CDR1 and CDR2 from the germline V gene are MNHEY and SVGAGI. The CDR3 has 15 residues. Trimming cost V 6 bases and J 3 bases, with 17 bases left between them. CDR3 DNA: TGTGCCAGCAGATCTGGACGGTTAAGGGACACTGAAGCTTTCTTT. Protein: CASRSGRLRDTEAFF.

V is TRBV7-2 and J is TRBJ2-2; 7 positions match TRBD2. There are 14 residues in the CDR3. Germline CDR1 is SGHTA and CDR2 is FQGNSA. The V gene end was trimmed by 10 bases and the J gene end by 1 base; junction bases not matched to a gene: 6. The chain's CDR3 is CATLGGGNTGELFF. CDR3 coding DNA: TGTGCCACACTCGGCGGGGGGAACACCGGGGAGCTGTTTTTT.

The CDR3 is CASSTGNTGELFF. DNA of the CDR3: TGTGCCAGTAGCACAGGGAACACCGGGGAGCTGTTTTTT. The chain is built from TRBV19 and TRBJ2-2; tentative D call: TRBD1 (5 bases). The germline CDR1 and CDR2 sequences are LNHDA and SQIVND (reference sequence). V was shortened by 6 bases and J by 1 base, with 6 bases between the two germline ends. The CDR3 contains 13 residues.

The rearrangement links TRBV19 to TRBJ2-3; a weak D match, TRBD2 (6 bases). This CDR3 has 14 amino acids. V was clipped by 7 bases and J by 2 bases, with 13 bases between them. Germline CDR1 LNHDA, CDR2 SQIVND (reference sequence). Written as DNA, the CDR3 is TGTGCCAGTAAGGTTGGAGGGGCCACAGATACGCAGTATTTT. Its translation is CASKVGGATDTQYF.

This clone was seen once. This chain uses TRBV6-1 with TRBJ1-5, with a tentative D call TRBD1 (6 bases). Per the germline V gene, CDR1 is MNHNS and CDR2 is SASEGT. The length of the CDR3 is 15 residues. V was cut by 4 bases and J by 0 bases, with 10 bases left in between. The CDR3 loop is CASSVTGHSNQPQHF. CDR3 nucleotides: TGTGCCAGCAGTGTGACAGGCCATAGCAATCAGCCCCAGCATTTT.

The chain carries TRBV5-8 and TRBJ1-4; TRBD1 might be the D (6 bases). Deletions cut 6 bases from V and 5 bases from J, with 14 bases between. Per germline, CDR1 SGHTS and CDR2 YDEGEE. The length of the CDR3 is 14 residues. In DNA, the CDR3 is TGTGCCAGCACCCGGGGGCGATCAAATGAAAAACTGTTTTTT. Translating gives CASTRGRSNEKLFF.

The rearrangement links TRBV10-2 to TRBJ2-7; D uncertain. V dropped 6 bases and J dropped 2 bases, with 11 bases sitting between them. CDR3 length equals 13 residues. Germline V gene data show CDR1 as WSHSY and CDR2 as SAAADI. CDR3 residues: CASRPAATYEQYF. CDR3 in DNA: TGCGCCAGCAGACCGGCTGCTACCTACGAGCAGTACTTC.

The V gene is TRBV19, the J gene TRBJ1-1; the D is unclear. The germline V gene has CDR1 LNHDA and CDR2 SQIVND (reference sequence). This CDR3 has 13 amino acids. Trimming removed 7 bases from V and 2 bases from J, with 11 bases in between. In DNA form, the CDR3 reads TGTGCCAGTAAGATAGATGCCAACACTGAAGCTTTCTTT. It yields the protein CASKIDANTEAFF.

V usage is TRBV7-2 and J usage is TRBJ1-2, with D uncertain. The V gene's germline CDR1 is SGHTA and CDR2 FQGNSA. The CDR3 runs 13 residues. V was trimmed by 2 bases and J by 6 bases, leaving 10 bases between them. The CDR3 reads CASSLPPKDGYTF. In DNA form, the CDR3 reads TGTGCCAGCAGCTTACCCCCGAAGGATGGCTACACCTTC. The whole variable domain, remainder taken from reference TRBV7-2 and TRBJ1-2, is GAGVSQSPSNKVTEKGKDVELRCDPISGHTALYWYRQSLGQGLEFLIYFQGNSAPDKSGLPSDRFSAERTGGSVSTLTIQRTQQEDSAVYLCASSLPPKDGYTFGSGTRLTVV.

The chain has TRBV13 and TRBJ2-3, with 9 bases lining up with TRBD2. The CDR3 length is 15 residues. V lost 4 bases and J lost 4; bases outside the gene matches: 6. Germline CDR1 reads PRHDT; CDR2 reads FYEKMQ (reference sequence). CDR3: CASSWGLAVADTQYF. The CDR3, as DNA: TGTGCCAGCAGCTGGGGACTAGCAGTAGCAGATACGCAGTATTTT. Together with reference TRBV13 and TRBJ2-3, the CDR3 gives the full variable domain: AAGVIQSPRHLIKEKRETATLKCYPIPRHDTVYWYQQGPGQDPQFLISFYEKMQSDKGSIPDRFSAQQFSDYHSELNMSSLELGDSALYFCASSWGLAVADTQYFGPGTRLTVL.

This sequence joins TRBV7-2 and TRBJ1-1; D unclear. The V end was cut by 1 base, the J end by 10 bases, with 10 bases between. Per the germline V gene, CDR1 is SGHTA and CDR2 is FQGNSA. This CDR3 has 12 residues. CDR3 DNA sequence: TGTGCCAGCAGCTTAGATGGGTTGGGAGCTTTCTTT. It is translated as CASSLDGLGAFF.

The V and J genes are TRBV6-5 and TRBJ2-7; D is possibly TRBD1 (5 bases). The CDR3 runs 13 residues. Per germline, CDR1 MNHEY and CDR2 SVGAGI. The V and J ends lost 1 base and 6 bases respectively, with 10 bases between them. The CDR3 nucleotides are TGTGCCAGCAGTTACTTGGGGCTCCCCGAGCAGTACTTC. It encodes CASSYLGLPEQYF.

The V gene is TRBV2, the J gene TRBJ2-1; 10 bases map to TRBD2. J was trimmed by 4 bases and V by 1 base; bases with no gene match: 10. This CDR3 is 18 amino acids long. Germline V gives CDR1 SNHLY, CDR2 FYNNEI. DNA of the CDR3: TGTGCCAGCAGTGAAGGGGGGCGACTAGCGGGTGTATACAATGAGCAGTTCTTC. This sequence encodes CASSEGGRLAGVYNEQFF.

The chain combines TRBV19 with TRBJ2-5, with D perhaps given as TRBD1 or TRBD2 (5 bases each). The CDR3 totals 14 residues. The germline V gene has CDR1 LNHDA and CDR2 SQIVND (reference sequence). Trimming removed 6 bases at V and 2 bases at J, with 13 bases between. In nucleotides, the CDR3 is TGTGCCAGTAGCCCCGGGACGGTACAAGAGACCCAGTACTTC. Its protein product is CASSPGTVQETQYF.

The chain employs TRBV4-2 and TRBJ2-1; 7 bases are shared with TRBD2. Germline-derived CDR1 and CDR2 are LGHNA and YNFKEQ. V shed 1 base and J 2 bases; nucleotides not matched to a gene: 2. This CDR3 is built from 15 residues. Here the CDR3 reads CASSQGGRTYNEQFF. Written as DNA, the CDR3 is TGTGCCAGCAGCCAAGGCGGGAGAACCTACAATGAGCAGTTCTTC.

The CDR3 protein is CASSFQGETEAFF. DNA for the CDR3: TGTGCCAGCAGCTTCCAAGGGGAGACTGAAGCTTTCTTT. V gene TRBV7-9 combines with J gene TRBJ1-1; D is possibly TRBD1 (5 bases). Per the germline V gene, CDR1 is SEHNR and CDR2 is FQNEAQ (reference sequence). Between the trimmed V and J ends, which lost 3 bases and 5 bases, there was a span of 10 bases. The CDR3 is 13 amino acids.

This rearrangement joins TRBV14 to TRBJ2-2; 8 nucleotides agree with TRBD2. Germline V gene lookup returns CDR1 SGHDN and CDR2 FVKESK. The CDR3 sequence is 18 residues long. V lost 8 bases and J lost 0; bases outside the gene matches: 14. The CDR3 DNA is TGTGCCAGCCCCGGGGGGGTGGGAGGATTCGCGAACACCGGGGAGCTGTTTTTT. Translation: CASPGGVGGFANTGELFF.

The CDR3 nucleotides read TGTGCCAGCAGCGGCTTGTACGAGCAGTACTTC. It encodes CASSGLYEQYF. The chain links TRBV11-1 to TRBJ2-7, with D hard to call. Trimming shortened V by 5 bases and J by 4 bases, and 6 bases separated the two germline ends. The CDR3 loop spans 11 amino acids. CDR1 is SGHAT and CDR2 is FQDESV in the germline V gene (reference sequence).

This clone was seen once. The J gene is TRBJ2-6, the V gene TRBV30; TRBD2 matches 8 bases. Germline assignment: CDR1 GTSNPN and CDR2 SVGIG (reference sequence). The CDR3 covers 17 residues. Trimming cost V 2 bases and J 1 base; bases outside gene matches: 7. CDR3 in amino acids: CAWSSIAGISGANVLTF. Written as DNA, the CDR3 is TGTGCCTGGAGTTCGATAGCGGGGATTTCTGGGGCCAACGTCCTGACTTTC.